The entry that follows covers one T cell receptor beta chain sequence. Its target antigen remains unknown. Per-base quality was not reported, and no clone a single base away is much larger than it. The run used an Illumina HiSeq 1500. TCRdb applied fastp at Q25 and MiXCR to the public reads, then kept only in-frame beta chains. When rows share a CDR3 protein, they turn into one entry using the most common DNA and genes. The sample contains roughly 640,000 distinct CDR3 sequences, 20% to 25% of them found a single time. In total, the top ten clones hold 6.5% to 10% of the sample. These data come from a study of T cell repertoires in cytomegalovirus infection (dated by TCRdb to about 2019). Some background on the complete study: Because public TCR beta signatures pointed to carriage of CMV infection together with the matching HLA type, the HLA type of each donor mattered for the analysis. Study-wide findings and limitations: The ex vivo response was dominated by HLA-C-restricted CMV-specific TCR beta clonotypes, and the single most frequent clonotype in two of eight donors was supplied by these HLA-C-restricted clonotypes. Cumulative frequency of public TCR beta family members discriminated carriers of CMV infection plus the relevant HLA type in this cohort and an independent roughly 330-donor cohort.

Reading from cysteine to phenylalanine, the CDR3 counts 17 amino acids. The sequence is cut down to CDR3 DNA, 51 bases in frame from base 1. CDR1 MDHEN and CDR2 SYDVKM were looked up in the germline V gene. The junction carries 21 bases between V and J, which are trimmed by 8 bases and 1 base respectively. The sequenced sample consisted of CD8+ T cells from PBMCs. Here the chain combines TRBV28 and TRBJ1-5; a tentative D match to TRBD1 spans 5 bases. The receptor was derived from a human donor in good health (CMV status not recorded). Some clones in this sample may be carry-over from other donors' samples. The CDR3 corresponds to CASGHPREGWSNQPQHF. Read as DNA, the sequence is TGTGCCAGCGGACACCCAAGAGAGGGATGGAGCAATCAGCCCCAGCATTTT.